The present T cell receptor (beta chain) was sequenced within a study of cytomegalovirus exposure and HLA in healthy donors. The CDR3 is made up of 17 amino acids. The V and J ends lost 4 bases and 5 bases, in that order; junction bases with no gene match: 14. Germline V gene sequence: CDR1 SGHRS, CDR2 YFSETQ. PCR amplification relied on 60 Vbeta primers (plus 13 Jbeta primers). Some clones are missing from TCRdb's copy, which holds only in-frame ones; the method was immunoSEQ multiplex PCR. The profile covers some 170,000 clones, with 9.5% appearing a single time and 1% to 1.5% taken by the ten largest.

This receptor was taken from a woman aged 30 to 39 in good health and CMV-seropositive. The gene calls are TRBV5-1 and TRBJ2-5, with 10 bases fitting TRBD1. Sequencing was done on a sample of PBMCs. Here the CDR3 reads CASSPGTGVSSGETQYF. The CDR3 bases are TGCGCCAGCAGCCCCGGGACAGGGGTTTCATCTGGGGAGACCCAGTACTTC.